This TCR beta chain was obtained from a study of blood T cell repertoires in COVID-19. The CDR3 totals 15 residues. The germline CDR1 and CDR2 sequences are SSHAT and FNYEAQ (reference sequence). The repertoire was sequenced with immunoSEQ multiplex PCR; TCRdb's copy has only in-frame clones and lacks some. This sample yields 95,000 to 130,000 clones, of which 82% are seen a single time; approximately 7% belongs to the top ten. A remark on this clone: A read error may account for a junction end that differs from germline.

This receptor was identified in a man between 65 and 80 years old with active or convalescent COVID-19. Sequenced sample: peripheral blood. This sequence joins TRBV7-7 and TRBJ2-3; 9 nucleotides agree with TRBD2. The CDR3 is CASSLGRGGPDTQYF. The CDR3 DNA sequence: TGTGCTAGCAGCTTAGGGCGGGGGGGCCCGGATACGCAGTATTTT.